This T cell receptor (beta chain) was captured by sequencing in a study of CD8+CD57+ T cells in acquired aplastic anemia. Study context: Yields of DNA that came from sorted CD4+ and CD8+ cells averaged roughly 3 ug.

V was cut by 0 bases and J by 4 bases, with 12 bases left in between. The CDR3 loop spans 15 amino acids. In patients chosen for sequencing, flow cytometry had shown CD8+CD57+ cell expansion. Among the patients, all had severe acquired aplastic anemia. This clonotype was observed once. Its matching antigen is unknown. Study-wide results and limits: Patients and controls had CD8+ Simpson's diversity values that were not significantly distinct. Roughly 29 was the count of CD8+ CDR3 sequences that patients shared with controls.

TCR beta VDJ and CDR3 were profiled, and genomic DNA was the template. TCRdb processed the reads anew with MiXCR; each CDR3 protein has one entry. The top ten hold 0.75% to 0.95% of the sample, which has approximately 470,000 distinct CDR3 sequences, 25% to 40% seen once. The source of this sequence is a human donor with aplastic anemia. The sample taken for sequencing was sorted CD4+, CD8+, or CD8+CD57+ T cells (not recorded which) from PBMCs. J is TRBJ1-1 and V is TRBV12-3 or TRBV12-4, with D possibly TRBD1 on 5 matching bases. In nucleotides, the CDR3 is TGTGCCAGCAGTTTAGCAGCAGGGCCGGGCACTGAAGCTTTCTTT. Protein: CASSLAAGPGTEAFF.